This T cell receptor (beta chain) was retrieved from a study of cytomegalovirus exposure and HLA in healthy donors. General study points: Later on, a genetic analysis was performed. It linked a missense variant in DCLRE1C with V- and J-gene trimming of TCR beta.

Both 60 Vbeta primers and 13 Jbeta primers went into the PCR. Some clones are missing from TCRdb's copy, which holds only in-frame ones; the method was immunoSEQ multiplex PCR. The profile shows about 130,000 clones, about 78% of them singletons. This clone was found a few times. No antigen is known for it. V shed 6 bases, J shed 5 bases, and the junction held 5 bases outside the gene matches. CDR1 and CDR2 (germline): MNHEY, SVGAGI. The CDR3 is 13 amino acids. The clonotype originates from a female donor in good health and CMV-seronegative. Sequences were obtained from PBMCs. The chain uses TRBV6-5 and TRBJ2-5; TRBD1 aligns across 8 bases. This CDR3 is CASRGQVVETQYF. The CDR3 DNA reads as TGTGCCAGCAGGGGACAGGTAGTGGAGACCCAGTACTTC.